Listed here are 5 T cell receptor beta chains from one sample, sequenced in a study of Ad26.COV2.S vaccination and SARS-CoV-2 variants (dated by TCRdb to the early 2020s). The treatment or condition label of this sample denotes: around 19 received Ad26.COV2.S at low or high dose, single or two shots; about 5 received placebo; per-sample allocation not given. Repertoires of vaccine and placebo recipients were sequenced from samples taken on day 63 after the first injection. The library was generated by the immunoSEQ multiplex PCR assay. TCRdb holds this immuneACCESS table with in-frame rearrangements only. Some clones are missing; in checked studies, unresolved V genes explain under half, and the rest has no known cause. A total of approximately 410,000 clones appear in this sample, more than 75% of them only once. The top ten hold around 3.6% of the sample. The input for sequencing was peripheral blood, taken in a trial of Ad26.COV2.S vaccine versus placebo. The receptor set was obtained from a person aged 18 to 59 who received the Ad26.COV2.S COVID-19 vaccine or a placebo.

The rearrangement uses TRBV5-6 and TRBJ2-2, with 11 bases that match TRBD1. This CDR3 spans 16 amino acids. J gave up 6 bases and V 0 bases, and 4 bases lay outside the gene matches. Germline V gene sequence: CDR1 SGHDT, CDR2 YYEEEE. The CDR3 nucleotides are TGTGCCAGCAGCTTGGGCGGACAGGGGGCCGCCGGGGAGCTGTTTTTT. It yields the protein CASSLGGQGAAGELFF.

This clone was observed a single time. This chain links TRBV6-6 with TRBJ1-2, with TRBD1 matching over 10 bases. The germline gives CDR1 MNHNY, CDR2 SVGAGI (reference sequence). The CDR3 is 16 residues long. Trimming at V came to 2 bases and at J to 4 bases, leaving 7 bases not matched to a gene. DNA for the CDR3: TGTGCCAGCAGTTACCCGGGACAGGGGAGATCCTATGGCTACACCTTC. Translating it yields CASSYPGQGRSYGYTF.

The CDR3 loop reads CASSYSLSRQNTEAFF. CDR3 DNA: TGTGCCAGCAGTTACTCGCTGTCAAGGCAGAACACTGAAGCTTTCTTT. The rearrangement links TRBV6-2 or TRBV6-3 to TRBJ1-1; D unclear. Looked up from germline, CDR1 is MNHEY and CDR2 is SVGEGT. This CDR3 spans 16 amino acids. V was clipped by 0 bases and J by 1 base, with 12 bases between them.

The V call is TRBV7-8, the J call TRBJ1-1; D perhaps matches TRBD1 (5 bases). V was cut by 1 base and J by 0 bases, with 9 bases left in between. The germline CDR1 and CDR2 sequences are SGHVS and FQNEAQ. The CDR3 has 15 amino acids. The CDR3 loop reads CASSLGRGLNTEAFF. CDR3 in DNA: TGTGCCAGCAGCTTAGGCCGGGGACTGAACACTGAAGCTTTCTTT.

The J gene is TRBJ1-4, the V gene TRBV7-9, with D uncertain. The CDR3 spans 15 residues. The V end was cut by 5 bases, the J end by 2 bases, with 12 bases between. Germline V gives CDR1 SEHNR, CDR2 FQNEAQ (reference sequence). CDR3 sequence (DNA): TGTGCCAGCAGCCCCCGAGGGTTGACTAATGAAAAACTGTTTTTT. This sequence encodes CASSPRGLTNEKLFF.